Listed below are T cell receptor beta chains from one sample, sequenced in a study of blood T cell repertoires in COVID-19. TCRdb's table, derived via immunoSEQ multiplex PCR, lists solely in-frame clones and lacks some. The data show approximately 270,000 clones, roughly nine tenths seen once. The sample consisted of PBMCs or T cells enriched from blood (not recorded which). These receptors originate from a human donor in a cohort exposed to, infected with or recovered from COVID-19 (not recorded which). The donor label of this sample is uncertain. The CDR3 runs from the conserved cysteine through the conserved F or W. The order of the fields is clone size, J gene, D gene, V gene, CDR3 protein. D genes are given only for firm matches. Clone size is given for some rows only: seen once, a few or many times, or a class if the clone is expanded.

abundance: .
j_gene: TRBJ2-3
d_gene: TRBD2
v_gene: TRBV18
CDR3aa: CASSPPSGEDTQYF

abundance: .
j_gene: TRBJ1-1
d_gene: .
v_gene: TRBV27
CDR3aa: CASSLQRGTEAFF

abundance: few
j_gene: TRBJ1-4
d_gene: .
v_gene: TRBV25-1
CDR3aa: CASSEQAGPNEKLFF

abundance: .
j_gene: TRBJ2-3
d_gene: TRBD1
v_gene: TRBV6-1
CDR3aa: CASSEDKGTGWESDTQYF

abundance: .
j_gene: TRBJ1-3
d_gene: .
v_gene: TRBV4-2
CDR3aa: CASSQLGGPDTIYF

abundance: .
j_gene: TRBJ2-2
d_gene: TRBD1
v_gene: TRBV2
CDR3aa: CASSPTYPGQGAGELFF

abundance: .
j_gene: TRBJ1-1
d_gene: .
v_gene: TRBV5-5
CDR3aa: CASSLERAGTEAFF

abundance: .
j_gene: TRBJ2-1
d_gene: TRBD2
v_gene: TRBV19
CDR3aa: CASSIVSGGGNEQFF

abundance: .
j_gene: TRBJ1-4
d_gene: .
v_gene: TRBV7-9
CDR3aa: CASSLVGRSSEKLFF

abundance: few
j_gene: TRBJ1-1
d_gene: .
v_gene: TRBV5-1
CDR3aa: CASSLNIIMNTEAFF

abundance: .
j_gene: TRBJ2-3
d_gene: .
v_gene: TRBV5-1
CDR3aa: CASSLDGLTDTQYF

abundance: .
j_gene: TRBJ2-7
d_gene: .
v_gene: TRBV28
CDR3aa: CASSLGGGEYEQYF

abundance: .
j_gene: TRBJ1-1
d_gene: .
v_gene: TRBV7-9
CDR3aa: CASSLGRGAEAFF

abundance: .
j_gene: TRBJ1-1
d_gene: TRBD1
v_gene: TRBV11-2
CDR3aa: CASSLGGTGFTEAFF

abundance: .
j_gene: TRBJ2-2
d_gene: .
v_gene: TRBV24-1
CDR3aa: CATSPQGSRTGELFF

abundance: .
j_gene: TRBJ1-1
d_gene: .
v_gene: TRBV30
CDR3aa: CAWSVRGNEAFF

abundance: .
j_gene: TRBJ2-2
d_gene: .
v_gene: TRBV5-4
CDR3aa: CASSLPKSGVNTGELFF

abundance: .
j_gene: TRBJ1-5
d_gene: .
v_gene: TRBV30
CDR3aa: CAWSPWGLQPQHF

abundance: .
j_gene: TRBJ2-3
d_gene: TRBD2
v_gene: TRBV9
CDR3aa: CASSVARGGATDTQYF

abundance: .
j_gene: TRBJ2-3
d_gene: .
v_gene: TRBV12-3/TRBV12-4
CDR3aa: CASGEGHPTQYF

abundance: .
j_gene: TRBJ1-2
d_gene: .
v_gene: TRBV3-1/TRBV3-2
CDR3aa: CASSQGGSNYGYTF

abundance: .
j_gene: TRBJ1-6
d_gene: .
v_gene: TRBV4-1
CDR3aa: CASSIASTRGNSPLHF

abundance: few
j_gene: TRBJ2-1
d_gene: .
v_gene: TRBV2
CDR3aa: CASSEAGDPRNEQFF

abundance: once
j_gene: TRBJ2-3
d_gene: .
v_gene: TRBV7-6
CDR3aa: CASSPVGALGTDTQYF

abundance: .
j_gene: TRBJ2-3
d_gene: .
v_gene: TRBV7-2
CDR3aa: CASSLIASPSTDTQYF

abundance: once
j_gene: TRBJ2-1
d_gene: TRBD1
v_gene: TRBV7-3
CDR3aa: CASSLGFRDSSYNEQFF

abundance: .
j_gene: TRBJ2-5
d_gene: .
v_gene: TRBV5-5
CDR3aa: CASSLGGTTGGTQYF

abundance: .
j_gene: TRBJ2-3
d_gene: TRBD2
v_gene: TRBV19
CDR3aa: CASSIGASGSTDTQYF

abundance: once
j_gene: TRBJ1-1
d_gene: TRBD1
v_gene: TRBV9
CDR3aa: CASSVDGRGDVTAFF

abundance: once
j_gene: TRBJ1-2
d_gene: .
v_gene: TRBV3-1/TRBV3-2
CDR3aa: CASSQDWGGGGYTF

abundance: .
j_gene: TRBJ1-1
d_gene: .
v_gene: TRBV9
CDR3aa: CASSVVEGSMNTEAFF

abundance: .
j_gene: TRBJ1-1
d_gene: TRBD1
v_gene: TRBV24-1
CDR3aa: CATSDPGQGRGAFF

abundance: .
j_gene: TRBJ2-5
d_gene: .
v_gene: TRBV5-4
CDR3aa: CASSGDTRYQETQYF

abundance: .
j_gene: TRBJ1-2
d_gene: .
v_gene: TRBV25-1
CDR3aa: CASSEGGGYYGYTF

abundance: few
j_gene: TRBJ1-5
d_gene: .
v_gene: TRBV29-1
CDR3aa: CSVGGLPNQPQHF

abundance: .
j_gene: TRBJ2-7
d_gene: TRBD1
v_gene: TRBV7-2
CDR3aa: CASSLGRGPHYEQYF

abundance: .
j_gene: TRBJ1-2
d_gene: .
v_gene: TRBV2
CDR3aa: CASSVRGLEGYTF